The present T cell receptor beta chain was sequenced within a study of long-term antiretroviral therapy in people with HIV. Germline-derived CDR1 and CDR2 are MDHEN and SYDVKM. This CDR3 comprises 13 residues. Between the trimmed V and J ends, which lost 2 bases and 4 bases, there was a span of 8 bases. Overall study findings and caveats: Controls exceeded HIV repertoires in CDR3 length range.

Investigators performed immunoSEQ version v3.0 at survey level. Some clones are missing from TCRdb's copy, which holds only in-frame ones; the method was immunoSEQ multiplex PCR. The table shows about 18,000 clones, with approximately 79% occurring only once. In its sample, this clone was seen a few times. Its antigen is undetermined. V usage is TRBV28 and J usage is TRBJ1-2; no definite D call. Here the sequenced sample was unsorted PBMCs, taken at the start of antiretroviral therapy, before treatment. This TCR was sampled from a man in his late teens or twenties with HIV. Written as DNA, the CDR3 is TGTGCCAGCAGTTTAAGGTTGCCCTATGGCTACACCTTC. Its protein product is CASSLRLPYGYTF.